This T cell receptor (beta chain) was identified during a study of cytomegalovirus exposure and HLA in healthy donors. About the study: Unique TCRs numbering 75 million to 95 million, obtained from HLA-typed donors, made up an early data release. Of some 410 genotyped donors, about 80% grouped in the Caucasian-associated ancestry cluster.

PCR used 60 Vbeta primers and 13 Jbeta primers. Using immunoSEQ multiplex PCR, the repertoire was profiled, and TCRdb retains in-frame clones only, with some absent. The sample lists roughly 290,000 clones; 75% to 85% were seen once. Study-level results: It was reported in a later analysis that an Asian-associated ancestry cluster showed fewer N-insertions than the 666-donor mean.

In regard to this clone: Antigen unknown.

From germline, CDR1 is MRHNA and CDR2 SNTAGT. V lost 3 bases and J lost 3; bases outside the gene matches: 4. This CDR3 is 15 amino acids long. This TCR derives from a girl between 2 and 10 years old in good health and CMV-seronegative. Source material: PBMCs. The chain employs TRBV6-4 and TRBJ2-3, with 9 nucleotides matching TRBD1. The CDR3 here is CASSEQGAGTDTQYF. For the CDR3, the DNA is TGTGCCAGCAGTGAACAGGGGGCGGGTACAGATACGCAGTATTTT.